Listed here are 31 T cell receptor beta chains from one sample, sequenced in a study of graft-versus-host responses after intestinal transplantation. Their recognized antigens are unknown. Sequencing used immunoSEQ multiplex PCR; TCRdb keeps in-frame clones, though not all of them. The table records approximately 92,000 clones, 80% to 95% of them present only once. Material: unstimulated CD8+ T cells sorted from spleen or lymph node cells, obtained before intestinal transplant. Every receptor here comes from a human donor who received an intestinal transplant.

The V call is TRBV9, the J call TRBJ2-7; a weak D match, TRBD1 (5 bases). This CDR3 is built from 16 residues. Looked up from germline, CDR1 is SGDLS and CDR2 is YYNGEE. V lost 0 bases and J 1 base, leaving 14 bases between the germline ends. The CDR3 loop reads CASSVEPGKKSYEQYF. The CDR3 nucleotides read TGTGCCAGCAGCGTAGAGCCAGGGAAGAAGTCCTACGAGCAGTACTTC.

The chain recombines TRBV7-9 with TRBJ2-6; D is unclear. V lost 4 bases, J lost 4 bases, and 14 bases lay in between. Germline assignment: CDR1 SEHNR and CDR2 FQNEAQ (reference sequence). The CDR3 consists of 16 residues. The CDR3 loop reads CASSSGRPLGANVLTF. In DNA, the CDR3 is TGTGCCAGCAGCTCCGGACGGCCTTTAGGGGCCAACGTCCTGACTTTC.

The rearrangement links TRBV7-6 to TRBJ2-5; 10 nucleotides agree with TRBD1. V was pared by 2 bases and J by 3 bases, with 6 bases of the junction left unmatched. CDR3 length: 16 amino acids. Germline CDR1 is SGHVS and CDR2 is FNYEAQ. The CDR3, as DNA: TGTGCCAGCAGCTTAACCCCCGGACAGGGGGAAGAGACCCAGTACTTC. Encoded protein: CASSLTPGQGEETQYF.

The chain has TRBV6-5 and TRBJ1-3; D perhaps matches TRBD1 (5 bases). Per germline, CDR1 MNHEY and CDR2 SVGAGI. The CDR3 length is 16 residues. The V end was cut by 2 bases, the J end by 2 bases, with 13 bases between. The CDR3 loop is CASSYLGTSPGNTIYF. The CDR3 DNA follows: TGTGCCAGCAGTTACCTTGGGACGAGCCCTGGAAACACCATATATTTT.

The count of this clone is one. V usage is TRBV14 and J usage is TRBJ2-2; D gene ambiguous. Trimming removed 4 bases from V and 9 bases from J, with 9 bases in between. CDR1 is SGHDN and CDR2 is FVKESK in the germline V gene. This CDR3 contains 12 residues. The CDR3 DNA reads as TGTGCCAGCAGCCTCAAATATTGGGAGCTGTTTTTT. It translates to CASSLKYWELFF.

This chain joins TRBV4-1 and TRBJ2-7; 7 bases map to TRBD2. In germline, CDR1 is MGHRA, CDR2 YSYEKL. Unmatched junction bases numbered 5, after V lost 0 bases and J lost 3 bases. The CDR3 sequence is 15 residues long. Here the CDR3 reads CASSQDFAGDYEQYF. CDR3 bases: TGCGCCAGCAGCCAAGATTTCGCGGGGGACTACGAGCAGTACTTC.

This clone was seen once. V gene TRBV9 combines with J gene TRBJ1-6; D is unresolved. V was pared by 4 bases and J by 0 bases, with 11 bases between. This CDR3 region has 16 residues. Germline CDR1 SGDLS, CDR2 YYNGEE. The CDR3 bases are TGTGCCAGCAGCATTCACGGGAGCTCCTATAATTCACCCCTCCACTTT. As protein: CASSIHGSSYNSPLHF.

The chain has TRBV7-9 and TRBJ2-2, with no clear D. This CDR3 comprises 14 residues. The germline CDR1 and CDR2 sequences are SEHNR and FQNEAQ (reference sequence). With 5 bases removed from V and 5 bases from J, the gap between germline ends came to 12 bases. The CDR3 here is CASSPPAVTGELFF. The CDR3 DNA reads as TGTGCCAGCAGCCCCCCTGCGGTTACCGGGGAGCTGTTTTTT.

The chain couples TRBV10-3 to TRBJ1-1; no clear D. Germline V CDR1 and CDR2: ENHRY, SYGVKD. Trimming shortened V by 3 bases and J by 3 bases, and 14 bases separated the two germline ends. The CDR3 sequence is 15 residues long. CDR3: CAISDRGVEDTEAFF. CDR3 bases: TGTGCCATCAGTGATCGCGGGGTGGAGGACACTGAAGCTTTCTTT.

Concerning this clone itself: Distinct nucleotide sequences in the sample also encode this CDR3. This sequence joins TRBV6-5 and TRBJ2-1; 13 bases fit TRBD2. This CDR3 is built from 15 residues. Germline V gives CDR1 MNHEY, CDR2 SVGAGI. Trimming removed 6 bases from V and 5 bases from J; junction bases left unmatched: 4. The CDR3 here is CASSRLAGGNNEQFF. Written as DNA, the CDR3 is TGTGCCAGCAGCCGACTAGCGGGGGGTAACAATGAGCAGTTCTTC.

The chain has TRBV5-6 and TRBJ1-1; 7 nucleotides match TRBD1. V shed 4 bases, J shed 5 bases, and the junction held 5 bases outside the gene matches. Germline V CDR1 and CDR2: SGHDT, YYEEEE. The length of the CDR3 is 13 residues. CDR3 bases: TGTGCCAGCAGCCCGACAGGGATAACTGAAGCTTTCTTT. Translating gives CASSPTGITEAFF.

The sample holds one count of this clone. V gene TRBV10-3 combines with J gene TRBJ1-1; TRBD1 agrees at 8 bases. Unmatched junction bases numbered 13, after V lost 10 bases and J lost 0 bases. This CDR3 has 16 amino acids. CDR1 is ENHRY and CDR2 is SYGVKD in the germline V gene. The CDR3 nucleotides read TGTGCCAGTCACGGGACAGGTTTGTTGCTGAACACTGAAGCTTTCTTT. It specifies CASHGTGLLLNTEAFF.

The chain uses TRBV13 and TRBJ2-7; a possible D gene is TRBD1 (6 bases). The CDR3 is made up of 12 amino acids. V was pared by 6 bases and J by 6 bases, with 12 bases between. Germline lookup yields CDR1 PRHDT and CDR2 FYEKMQ (reference sequence). CDR3 sequence: CASSLIGGEQYF. The CDR3 bases are TGTGCCAGCAGTCTGATAGGGGGCGAGCAGTACTTC.

V usage is TRBV13 and J usage is TRBJ2-7, with TRBD2 identical over 8 bases. The V segment lost 5 bases and the J segment 5 bases; nucleotides outside the gene matches: 14. CDR1 is PRHDT and CDR2 is FYEKMQ in the germline V gene (reference sequence). The CDR3 consists of 16 residues. CDR3 DNA sequence: TGTGCCAGCAGCCCCCGGACTAGCCGGGGGGTGCACGAGCAGTACTTC. Amino acids: CASSPRTSRGVHEQYF. The full variable domain, with the rest looked up from reference TRBV13 and TRBJ2-7, is AAGVIQSPRHLIKEKRETATLKCYPIPRHDTVYWYQQGPGQDPQFLISFYEKMQSDKGSIPDRFSAQQFSDYHSELNMSSLELGDSALYFCASSPRTSRGVHEQYFGPGTRLTVT.

The V and J genes are TRBV19 and TRBJ2-7; TRBD1 matches 7 bases. The CDR3 contains 15 residues. V gave up 5 bases and J gave up 2 bases; unmatched junction bases: 9. CDR1 and CDR2 (germline): LNHDA, SQIVND (reference sequence). The CDR3, as DNA: TGTGCCAGTAGTGACTACTTCGGGACAGCCTACGAGCAGTACTTC. Translation: CASSDYFGTAYEQYF. The entire variable domain, with the rest obtained from reference TRBV19 and TRBJ2-7, is as follows: DGGITQSPKYLFRKEGQNVTLSCEQNLNHDAMYWYRQDPGQGLRLIYYSQIVNDFQKGDIAEGYSVSREKKESFPLTVTSAQKNPTAFYLCASSDYFGTAYEQYFGPGTRLTVT.

This chain uses TRBV6-1 with TRBJ1-5, with no clear D. Per the germline V gene, CDR1 is MNHNS and CDR2 is SASEGT. The CDR3 has 14 amino acids. Trimming took off 7 bases at V and 8 bases at J, with 18 bases between the two ends. The CDR3: CASTPQQFSEPQHF. DNA of the CDR3: TGTGCCAGCACCCCACAGCAGTTTTCCGAGCCCCAGCATTTT.

This chain connects TRBV7-3 to TRBJ2-3; 11 bases map to TRBD2. Germline-derived CDR1 and CDR2 are SGHTA and FQGTGA. Trimming removed 2 bases from V and 0 bases from J; junction bases left unmatched: 1. The CDR3 is 16 residues long. The CDR3: CASSLLAGGSTDTQYF. The CDR3 nucleotides are TGTGCCAGCAGCTTACTAGCGGGAGGTAGCACAGATACGCAGTATTTT.

The rearrangement uses TRBV18 and TRBJ2-7; no clear D. Trimming removed 0 bases from V and 0 bases from J, with 12 bases in between. Per germline, CDR1 KGHSH and CDR2 LQKENI. The CDR3 runs 16 residues. The CDR3 DNA is TGTGCCAGCTCACCACCGGATTCTGACGACTCCTACGAGCAGTACTTC. It translates to CASSPPDSDDSYEQYF.

This chain uses TRBV6-5 with TRBJ2-7; no clear D gene. From germline, CDR1 is MNHEY and CDR2 SVGAGI. The CDR3 consists of 13 residues. Between the trimmed V and J ends, which lost 5 bases and 2 bases, there was a span of 10 bases. In nucleotides, the CDR3 is TGTGCCAGCAGTGTTGAGGTAGCCTACGAGCAGTACTTC. Protein product: CASSVEVAYEQYF.

This chain's CDR3 is CASSTPPGVGLSEAFF. The DNA for the CDR3 is TGTGCCAGTAGTACCCCCCCTGGTGTCGGGCTATCTGAAGCTTTCTTT. J is TRBJ1-1 and V is TRBV19; unclear D gene. The CDR3 runs to 16 residues. V shed 4 bases and J shed 6 bases, with 21 bases lying between them. Germline CDR1 LNHDA, CDR2 SQIVND (reference sequence).

V and J are TRBV7-9 and TRBJ1-5, with no clear D. Deletions cut 1 base from V and 5 bases from J, with 6 bases between. The CDR3 length is 13 residues. Germline V gives CDR1 SEHNR, CDR2 FQNEAQ (reference sequence). CDR3 coding DNA: TGTGCCAGCAGCTTAGATCTGGATCAGCCCCAGCATTTT. Translated: CASSLDLDQPQHF. The variable domain in full, with the rest retrieved from reference TRBV7-9 and TRBJ1-5, is DTGVSQNPRHKITKRGQNVTFRCDPISEHNRLYWYRQTLGQGPEFLTYFQNEAQLEKSRLLSDRFSAERPKGSFSTLEIQRTEQGDSAMYLCASSLDLDQPQHFGDGTRLSIL.

The chain combines TRBV18 with TRBJ2-2, with a tentative D call TRBD2 (5 bases). This CDR3 is 17 amino acids long. Between the trimmed V and J ends, which lost 0 bases and 6 bases, there was a span of 17 bases. CDR1 and CDR2 from the germline V gene are KGHSH and LQKENI. The CDR3 loop reads CASSPPALASWAGELFF. The DNA of the CDR3 is TGTGCCAGCTCACCACCGGCCCTAGCCTCGTGGGCCGGGGAGCTGTTTTTT.

The chain links TRBV12-2 to TRBJ1-6. TRBV12-2 is shown as a pseudogene. The CDR3 spans 17 residues. The CDR3 loop is CASRLPKGGLDNSPLHF. The CDR3 region has the DNA TGTGCAAGTCGCTTACCAAAGGGGGGCCTGGATAATTCACCCCTCCACTTT.

The chain recombines TRBV6-1 with TRBJ2-1, with 7 bases that match TRBD2. CDR3 length equals 13 residues. Unmatched junction bases numbered 6, after V lost 10 bases and J lost 3 bases. From germline, CDR1 is MNHNS and CDR2 SASEGT. CDR3 bases: TGTGCCACCCCGGGACTACTCTACAATGAGCAGTTCTTC. Its protein product is CATPGLLYNEQFF.

In its sample, this clone ranks as medium-sized. The CDR3 coding sequence is TGTGCCAGCAGTTACTCAGAGACTGGGGCCAACGTCCTGACTTTC. It encodes CASSYSETGANVLTF. The chain has TRBV6-5 and TRBJ2-6; D gene unclear. Trimming pared 0 bases from V and 2 bases from J, leaving 5 bases between. Germline assignment: CDR1 MNHEY and CDR2 SVGAGI. The CDR3 is 15 residues long.

The rearrangement uses TRBV5-1 and TRBJ2-3; a possible D gene is TRBD2 (6 bases). The CDR3 runs 14 residues. The germline gives CDR1 SGHRS, CDR2 YFSETQ. V lost 4 bases and J lost 0, with 9 bases in between. CDR3 in amino acids: CASSHGGSTDTQYF. The CDR3 DNA follows: TGCGCCAGCAGCCACGGGGGAAGCACAGATACGCAGTATTTT.

Note on this clone: The identical CDR3 is also encoded by other nucleotide sequences in the sample. The V gene is TRBV6-5, the J gene TRBJ2-1, with TRBD1 as a possible D gene (5 bases). The CDR3 is 13 amino acids. Per the germline V gene, CDR1 is MNHEY and CDR2 is SVGAGI. V gave up 0 bases and J gave up 7 bases, with 7 bases separating them. This CDR3 is CASSYSKGNEQFF. In nucleotides, the CDR3 is TGTGCCAGCAGTTACTCAAAGGGGAATGAGCAGTTCTTC.

This sequence joins TRBV6-1 and TRBJ1-1; D might be TRBD1 (6 bases). In germline, CDR1 is MNHNS, CDR2 SASEGT. Trimming cost V 2 bases and J 6 bases, with 19 bases left between them. The CDR3 spans 16 residues. CDR3 nucleotides: TGTGCCAGCAGTGAACCCCGAGGGGGGGGAGGTCCTGAAGCTTTCTTT. Protein: CASSEPRGGGGPEAFF.

The V and J genes are TRBV2 and TRBJ2-3; 8 bases fit TRBD1. The CDR3 totals 15 residues. Germline loops: CDR1 SNHLY, CDR2 FYNNEI. Unmatched junction bases numbered 4, after V lost 5 bases and J lost 0 bases. For the CDR3, the DNA is TGTGCCAGCAGTCCAACAGGGGGAAGCACAGATACGCAGTATTTT. Translating it yields CASSPTGGSTDTQYF.

This sequence joins TRBV5-6 and TRBJ2-3; 8 positions match TRBD1. The length of the CDR3 is 15 residues. The ends lost 1 base at V and 5 bases at J; junction bases unmatched: 6. Germline lookup yields CDR1 SGHDT and CDR2 YYEEEE. In DNA, the CDR3 is TGTGCCAGCAGCTTGAAGCAGGGGGCGAAAGATACGCAGTATTTT. This codes for CASSLKQGAKDTQYF.

This rearrangement joins TRBV27 to TRBJ2-7, with D possibly matching TRBD1 (6 bases). The CDR3 runs 14 residues. V was trimmed by 4 bases and J by 5 bases, leaving 15 bases between them. Germline CDR1 MNHEY, CDR2 SMNVEV (reference sequence). CDR3 loop: CASSSRDTLHEQYF. CDR3 DNA sequence: TGTGCCAGCAGTTCCAGGGACACCTTGCACGAGCAGTACTTC.